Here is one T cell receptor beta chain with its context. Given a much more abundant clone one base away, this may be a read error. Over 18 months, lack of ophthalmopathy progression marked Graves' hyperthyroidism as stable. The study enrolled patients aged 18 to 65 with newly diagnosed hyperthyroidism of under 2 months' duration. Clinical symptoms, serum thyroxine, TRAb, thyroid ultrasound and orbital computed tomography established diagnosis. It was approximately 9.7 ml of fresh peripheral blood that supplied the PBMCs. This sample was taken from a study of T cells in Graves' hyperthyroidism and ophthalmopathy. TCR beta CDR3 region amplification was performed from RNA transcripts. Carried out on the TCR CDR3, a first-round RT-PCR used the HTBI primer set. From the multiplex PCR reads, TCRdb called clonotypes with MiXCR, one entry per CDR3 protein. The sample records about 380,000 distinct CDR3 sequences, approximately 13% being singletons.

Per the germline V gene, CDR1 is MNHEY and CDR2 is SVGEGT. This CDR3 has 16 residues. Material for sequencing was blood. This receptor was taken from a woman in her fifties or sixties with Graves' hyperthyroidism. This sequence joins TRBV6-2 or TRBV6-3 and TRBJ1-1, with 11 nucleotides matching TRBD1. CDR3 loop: CASSHPPGQGDTGAFF. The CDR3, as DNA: TGTGCCAGCAGCCATCCACCGGGACAGGGGGACACTGGAGCTTTCTTT.